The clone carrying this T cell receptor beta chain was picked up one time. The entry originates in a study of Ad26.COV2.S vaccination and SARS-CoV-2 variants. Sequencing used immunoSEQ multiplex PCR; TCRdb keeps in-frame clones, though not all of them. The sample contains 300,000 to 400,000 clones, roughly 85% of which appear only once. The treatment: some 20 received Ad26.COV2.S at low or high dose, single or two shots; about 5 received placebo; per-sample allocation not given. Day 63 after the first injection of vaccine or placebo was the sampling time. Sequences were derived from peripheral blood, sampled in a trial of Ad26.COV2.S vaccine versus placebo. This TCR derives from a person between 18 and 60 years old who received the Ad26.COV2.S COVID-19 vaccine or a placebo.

The CDR3 DNA reads as TGTGCCAGCAGCCCCGGGACGGGGACAGATACGCAGTATTTT. Its translation is CASSPGTGTDTQYF. The J gene is TRBJ2-3, the V gene TRBV7-9, with D possibly called TRBD1 or TRBD2 (5 bases each). The CDR3 totals 14 residues. CDR1 is SEHNR and CDR2 is FQNEAQ in the germline V gene (reference sequence). V dropped 5 bases and J dropped 3 bases, with 12 bases sitting between them.